What follows are 15 T cell receptor beta chains derived from one specimen sequenced in a study of shared clonotypes between healthy human individuals. TCRdb's table, derived via immunoSEQ multiplex PCR, lists solely in-frame clones and lacks some. Of approximately 500,000 clones listed, about 79% are singletons. Material for sequencing was PBMCs. The receptors shown here come from a woman between 35 and 50 years old in good health. Some clones in this sample may be carry-over from other donors' samples.

The chain couples TRBV15 to TRBJ2-3; D possibly corresponds to TRBD2 (6 bases). V was shortened by 1 base and J by 6 bases, with 8 bases between the two germline ends. Germline CDR1 and CDR2: LNHNV and YYDKDF (reference sequence). This CDR3 has 13 amino acids. Here the CDR3 DNA reads TGTGCCACCAGCAGAGGGAGGGTGGATACGCAGTATTTT. Translation gives CATSRGRVDTQYF.

The chain joins TRBV11-2 to TRBJ2-1; no reliable D call. Germline CDR1 and CDR2: SGHAT and FQNNGV. The CDR3 consists of 14 residues. Trimming took off 0 bases at V and 1 base at J, with 4 bases between the two ends. In DNA form, the CDR3 reads TGTGCCAGCAGCTTAGAGGCTTCCTACAATGAGCAGTTCTTC. Translating it yields CASSLEASYNEQFF. Drawing the rest from reference TRBV11-2 and TRBJ2-1, the complete variable domain is EAGVAQSPRYKIIEKRQSVAFWCNPISGHATLYWYQQILGQGPKLLIQFQNNGVVDDSQLPKDRFSAERLKGVDSTLKIQPAKLEDSAVYLCASSLEASYNEQFFGPGTRLTVL.

The chain links TRBV6-5 to TRBJ2-3; D may be TRBD1 (6 bases). V lost 5 bases and J lost 0, with 9 bases in between. CDR3 size: 14 residues. Germline CDR1 and CDR2: MNHEY and SVGAGI. The CDR3 bases are TGTGCCAGCAGTAGAGGACAGAGCACAGATACGCAGTATTTT. As protein: CASSRGQSTDTQYF.

The rearrangement links TRBV28 to TRBJ2-7; TRBD1 might be the D (5 bases). This CDR3 has 16 residues. Trimming left V 6 bases short and J 4 bases short, with 22 bases between. Germline V CDR1 and CDR2: MDHEN, SYDVKM. The CDR3 nucleotides are TGTGCCAGCAGCCCAAAACCTAGGGGTGTAGGGTACGAGCAGTACTTC. This translates into CASSPKPRGVGYEQYF.

DNA for the CDR3: TGTGCCAGCAGCCCTAAAGGAGGGCACCGCTGGTTGGAGACCCAGTACTTC. Translation gives CASSPKGGHRWLETQYF. The chain uses TRBV21-1 and TRBJ2-5; TRBD2 was called by the table and not checked on the DNA. TRBV21-1 is listed as a pseudogene. This CDR3 region has 17 residues.

This chain connects TRBV6-4 to TRBJ2-3; D call uncertain. The CDR3 contains 14 residues. Trimming left V 6 bases short and J 2 bases short, with 12 bases between. Germline-derived CDR1 and CDR2 are MRHNA and SNTAGT. The CDR3 sequence is CASSLSAATDTQYF. The DNA of the CDR3 is TGTGCCAGCAGCTTATCTGCGGCCACAGATACGCAGTATTTT.

CDR3 sequence: CASSDPDSVGGREYF. CDR3 nucleotide sequence: TGTGCCAGCAGTGATCCCGATTCCGTCGGCGGGAGGGAGTACTTC. The V call is TRBV6-4, the J call TRBJ2-7; 9 nucleotides align to TRBD2. This CDR3 contains 15 residues. Germline CDR1 and CDR2: MRHNA and SNTAGT. V lost 3 bases to trimming and J lost 11 bases; unmatched junction nucleotides: 14.

This clone was recorded a few times. The CDR3 protein is CASSGLAGGRSVEQYF. The DNA of the CDR3 is TGTGCCAGCAGCGGACTAGCGGGAGGTCGGTCGGTTGAGCAGTACTTC. The chain employs TRBV9 and TRBJ2-7, with 13 bases matching TRBD2. Germline V gene sequence: CDR1 SGDLS, CDR2 YYNGEE. The length of the CDR3 is 16 residues. The V segment lost 3 bases and the J segment 7 bases; nucleotides outside the gene matches: 10.

The J gene is TRBJ2-7, the V gene TRBV7-8; D remains unclear. The CDR3 is 14 amino acids. The germline V gene encodes CDR1 SGHVS and CDR2 FQNEAQ. Trimming pared 4 bases from V and 1 base from J, leaving 11 bases between. CDR3 nucleotide sequence: TGTGCCAGCAGCTCCGCTGCAGGTTCCTACGAGCAGTACTTC. Amino acids: CASSSAAGSYEQYF.

The chain has TRBV29-1 and TRBJ2-7; no clear D. V gave up 1 base and J gave up 7 bases, with 11 bases separating them. This CDR3 is 12 amino acids long. The germline gives CDR1 SQVTM, CDR2 ANQGSEA. DNA for the CDR3: TGCAGCGTTGAAGGACTGGCCGGTGAGCAGTACTTC. The encoded protein is CSVEGLAGEQYF.

The rearrangement links TRBV5-1 to TRBJ2-3, with 13 nucleotides matching TRBD2. The CDR3 is made up of 17 amino acids. Losses at the gene ends were 0 bases for V and 3 bases for J; bases not matched to a gene: 4. Germline V lookup: CDR1 SGHRS, CDR2 YFSETQ. DNA for the CDR3: TGCGCCAGCAGCTTGGGACTAGCGGGAGGTGCGACAGATACGCAGTATTTT. As protein: CASSLGLAGGATDTQYF.

V usage is TRBV10-3 and J usage is TRBJ2-7; D may be TRBD1 (6 bases). CDR3 length: 15 residues. The ends were cut back, 0 bases at V and 0 bases at J, with 9 bases in the middle. The germline gives CDR1 ENHRY, CDR2 SYGVKD. The CDR3 is CAISESQGLSYEQYF. The CDR3, as DNA: TGTGCCATCAGTGAGTCACAGGGCCTCTCCTACGAGCAGTACTTC.

J is TRBJ2-1 and V is TRBV4-2, with 9 nucleotides matching TRBD2. CDR1 and CDR2 (germline): LGHNA, YNFKEQ. CDR3 length: 17 residues. The J segment lost 0 bases and the V segment lost 0 bases, leaving 3 bases of the junction unmatched. The CDR3 protein is CASSQDLAGLSYNEQFF. Here the CDR3 DNA reads TGTGCCAGCAGCCAAGATCTAGCGGGACTCTCCTACAATGAGCAGTTCTTC.

In DNA, the CDR3 is TGCAGTGCTATTTCAGGGAAACAACTGTTTTTT. This sequence encodes CSAISGKQLFF. The chain is built from TRBV20-1 and TRBJ1-4; TRBD1 is a possible D gene (5 bases). The V end was cut by 4 bases, the J end by 12 bases, with 12 bases between. The CDR3 totals 11 residues. The germline V gene has CDR1 DFQATT and CDR2 SNEGSKA (reference sequence).

There are a few counts of this clone. The gene calls are TRBV7-9 and TRBJ2-1; 7 positions agree with TRBD2. The CDR3 length is 15 residues. Germline CDR1 is SEHNR and CDR2 is FQNEAQ (reference sequence). With V trimmed by 2 bases and J by 15 bases, 16 bases remained unmatched. CDR3 in amino acids: CASSLWGNAGVGLFF. The CDR3 nucleotides are TGTGCCAGCAGCTTATGGGGTAATGCGGGAGTGGGGCTGTTCTTC.